Below, 28 T cell receptor beta chains from the same sample are listed, as sequenced in a study of vaccination and CD4 T cells after COVID-19. No antigens are known for them. Cultured CD4+ T-cell DNA underwent Oncomine TCR Beta short-read sequencing. TCRdb reprocessed the PCR reads via MiXCR and lists one record per CDR3 protein. The sample comprises roughly 12,000 distinct CDR3 sequences, 45% to 55% of which are singletons, and approximately 30% rests with the top ten. Treatment here: roughly 11-day PBMC culture with coronavirus spike peptide pools or control peptides (ViraFEST assay). What was sequenced was CD4+ T cells from blood, cultured in vitro. The receptors shown here come from a human donor who had recovered from COVID-19.

This sequence joins TRBV7-9 and TRBJ2-2; the D gene is possibly TRBD2 (5 bases). V dropped 5 bases and J dropped 6 bases, with 13 bases sitting between them. CDR1 and CDR2 from the germline V gene are SEHNR and FQNEAQ (reference sequence). This CDR3 has 14 residues. The CDR3 sequence: CASSHEGSSGELFF. DNA for the CDR3: TGTGCCAGCAGCCACGAGGGTTCCTCCGGGGAGCTGTTTTTT. Supplemented by reference TRBV7-9 and TRBJ2-2, the full variable domain reads DTGVSQNPRHKITKRGQNVTFRCDPISEHNRLYWYRQTLGQGPEFLTYFQNEAQLEKSRLLSDRFSAERPKGSFSTLEIQRTEQGDSAMYLCASSHEGSSGELFFGEGSRLTVL.

This sequence joins TRBV6-1 and TRBJ2-2; 9 bases are a match to TRBD2. Trimming removed 7 bases from V and 3 bases from J; junction bases left unmatched: 12. From germline, CDR1 is MNHNS and CDR2 SASEGT. This CDR3 contains 17 residues. CDR3 sequence: CASNGVGTSSYTGELFF. CDR3 sequence (DNA): TGTGCCAGCAACGGGGTTGGGACTAGCAGTTACACCGGGGAGCTGTTTTTT.

V gene TRBV6-5 combines with J gene TRBJ2-5; D perhaps matches TRBD2 (6 bases). This CDR3 contains 14 residues. Trimming took off 4 bases at V and 5 bases at J, with 14 bases between the two ends. Germline CDR1 reads MNHEY; CDR2 reads SVGAGI. CDR3 loop: CASSSGLPGETQYF. In DNA form, the CDR3 reads TGTGCCAGCAGTTCGGGACTCCCGGGGGAGACCCAGTACTTC.

This clonotype is deemed medium-sized. The V and J genes are TRBV20-1 and TRBJ2-7; 7 bases map to TRBD1. Germline trimming cut 5 bases from V and 0 bases from J; bases unmatched to any gene: 4. Germline CDR1 and CDR2: DFQATT and SNEGSKA (reference sequence). The CDR3 runs to 13 residues. The CDR3 region has the DNA TGCAGTGCTCAGGGGGAGCCCTCCTACGAGCAGTACTTC. Translated, it gives CSAQGEPSYEQYF.

This clonotype was observed a handful of times. The V gene is TRBV20-1, the J gene TRBJ2-7, with 7 nucleotides matching TRBD2. V lost 1 base, J lost 3 bases, and 6 bases stayed unmatched. The CDR3 has 14 residues. Germline V gives CDR1 DFQATT, CDR2 SNEGSKA (reference sequence). CDR3 DNA sequence: TGCAGTGCTAGAGCGGCTAGCGGAGTCTACGAGCAGTACTTC. It translates to CSARAASGVYEQYF.

The chain links TRBV6-2 or TRBV6-3 to TRBJ2-7, with D tentatively TRBD1 (6 bases). This CDR3 region has 15 residues. V was pared by 5 bases and J by 1 base, with 15 bases between. Germline values: CDR1 MNHEY, CDR2 SVGEGT. The CDR3 loop is CASSTRQAQSYEQYF. The CDR3 region has the DNA TGTGCCAGCAGTACCCGACAGGCCCAGTCCTACGAGCAGTACTTC.

The CDR3 nucleotides read TGTGCCATCAGTCAGGGGGAGGAGACCCAGTACTTC. Protein: CAISQGEETQYF. The V gene is TRBV10-3, the J gene TRBJ2-5; 7 nucleotides match TRBD1. The CDR3 spans 12 residues. The V gene end was trimmed by 5 bases and the J gene end by 5 bases; junction bases not matched to a gene: 2. The germline CDR1 and CDR2 sequences are ENHRY and SYGVKD.

This clonotype was observed a few times. This chain uses TRBV7-9 with TRBJ2-2; D is ambiguous. Germline assignment: CDR1 SEHNR and CDR2 FQNEAQ (reference sequence). The CDR3 has 16 amino acids. V dropped 2 bases and J dropped 1 base, with 11 bases sitting between them. CDR3 loop: CASSLLGTENTGELFF. Written as DNA, the CDR3 is TGTGCCAGCAGCTTACTCGGAACTGAGAACACCGGGGAGCTGTTTTTT.

The rearrangement joins TRBV11-2 to TRBJ2-2; 9 positions agree with TRBD2. The CDR3 spans 15 residues. Germline trimming cut 5 bases from V and 5 bases from J; bases unmatched to any gene: 6. The germline CDR1 and CDR2 sequences are SGHAT and FQNNGV. In DNA form, the CDR3 reads TGTGCCAGCAGCCAAGGTAGCGGGAGAACCGGGGAGCTGTTTTTT. Amino acid sequence: CASSQGSGRTGELFF.

The gene calls are TRBV10-3 and TRBJ2-1; possible D gene TRBD1, 6 bases. Germline V CDR1 and CDR2: ENHRY, SYGVKD. V lost 5 bases to trimming and J lost 13 bases, with 24 bases between them. The CDR3 loop spans 15 amino acids. CDR3 loop: CAISPPGPAQGTQFF. Written as DNA, the CDR3 is TGTGCCATCAGTCCCCCGGGCCCAGCTCAGGGGACCCAGTTCTTC.

The rearrangement uses TRBV7-9 and TRBJ2-1; D uncertain. V was pared by 5 bases and J by 0 bases, with 17 bases between. Germline assignment: CDR1 SEHNR and CDR2 FQNEAQ (reference sequence). The CDR3 is 17 amino acids. CDR3: CASSLQPVWSSYNEQFF. The CDR3 bases are TGTGCCAGCAGCCTTCAACCCGTGTGGAGCTCCTACAATGAGCAGTTCTTC.

This clonotype turned up a few times. The chain is built from TRBV19 and TRBJ1-2, with unresolved D. The CDR3 is 13 amino acids. CDR1 is LNHDA and CDR2 is SQIVND in the germline V gene (reference sequence). Between the trimmed V and J ends, which lost 5 bases and 3 bases, there was a span of 10 bases. CDR3 nucleotides: TGTGCCAGTAGTTCGGGCCTGGACTATGGCTACACCTTC. Translation: CASSSGLDYGYTF.

This clonotype was found once. This chain links TRBV7-9 with TRBJ2-1; 11 positions agree with TRBD2. This CDR3 contains 18 residues. CDR1 SEHNR and CDR2 FQNEAQ come from the germline V gene (reference sequence). V dropped 2 bases and J dropped 4; count of bases not matched to a gene: 10. The CDR3 spells CASSLRQGRTSGYNEQFF. The CDR3 DNA follows: TGTGCCAGCAGCTTAAGGCAGGGAAGGACTAGCGGGTACAATGAGCAGTTCTTC.

V and J are TRBV12-3 or TRBV12-4 and TRBJ1-2, with D perhaps TRBD1 (5 bases). There are 14 residues in the CDR3. The ends were cut back, 3 bases at V and 3 bases at J, with 11 bases in the middle. This CDR3 is CASSLRRADYGYTF. Here the CDR3 DNA reads TGTGCCAGCAGTTTGCGCAGGGCGGACTATGGCTACACCTTC.

The chain uses TRBV6-1 and TRBJ2-3, with 16 bases identical to TRBD2. J lost 5 bases, V lost 4 bases, and 9 bases had no gene match. CDR1 and CDR2 (germline): MNHNS, SASEGT. This CDR3 region has 18 residues. The CDR3 here is CASSGGTSGRVRIDTQYF. The CDR3, as DNA: TGTGCCAGCAGTGGTGGGACTAGCGGGAGGGTACGGATAGATACGCAGTATTTT.

This rearrangement joins TRBV6-2 or TRBV6-3 to TRBJ1-1; D is possibly TRBD1 (5 bases). The germline CDR1 and CDR2 sequences are MNHEY and SVGEGT. This CDR3 contains 15 residues. V was clipped by 7 bases and J by 4 bases, with 19 bases between them. This CDR3 is CASNPPGGTLTEAFF. CDR3 bases: TGTGCCAGCAACCCCCCTGGGGGAACACTCACTGAAGCTTTCTTT.

The V gene is TRBV7-6, the J gene TRBJ2-7, with 9 positions matching TRBD1. The CDR3 is 14 residues long. The germline V gene encodes CDR1 SGHVS and CDR2 FNYEAQ. Trimming cost V 5 bases and J 6 bases; bases outside gene matches: 8. CDR3 nucleotide sequence: TGTGCCAGCAGCCCCGGGACAGGGTCGGGCGAGCAGTACTTC. Protein product: CASSPGTGSGEQYF.

This chain joins TRBV6-1 and TRBJ1-1; D gene ambiguous. Germline CDR1 reads MNHNS; CDR2 reads SASEGT. The CDR3 loop spans 13 amino acids. V was cut by 5 bases and J by 2 bases, with 9 bases left in between. The CDR3 region has the DNA TGTGCCAGCAGTCCCCTACGAAACACTGAAGCTTTCTTT. Its protein product is CASSPLRNTEAFF.

This clonotype was seen only a few times. The chain recombines TRBV7-2 with TRBJ1-5; possibly TRBD1 for D (6 bases). V lost 5 bases and J 6 bases, leaving 14 bases between the germline ends. Germline V CDR1 and CDR2: SGHTA, FQGNSA. This CDR3 has 14 residues. In DNA, the CDR3 is TGTGCCAGCAGCGACGGACAGTTGGGTCAGCCCCAGCATTTT. It yields the protein CASSDGQLGQPQHF.

In its sample, this clonotype was seen once. This sequence joins TRBV6-1 and TRBJ1-1; D unresolved. Germline CDR1 is MNHNS and CDR2 is SASEGT. CDR3 length equals 13 residues. The V gene lost 1 base and the J gene lost 1 base, with 4 bases spanning the gap. The CDR3 nucleotides are TGTGCCAGCAGTGAAGTAGGGAACACTGAAGCTTTCTTT. As protein: CASSEVGNTEAFF.

The V call is TRBV10-3, the J call TRBJ2-1, with D perhaps matching TRBD2 (6 bases). Between the trimmed V and J ends, which lost 10 bases and 2 bases, there was a span of 15 bases. CDR1 and CDR2 (germline): ENHRY, SYGVKD. The CDR3 sequence is 14 residues long. The CDR3 here is CATGGTFTYNEQFF. CDR3 DNA sequence: TGTGCCACCGGTGGGACTTTTACCTACAATGAGCAGTTCTTC.

The rearrangement uses TRBV20-1 and TRBJ2-5, with 7 bases identical to TRBD2. V lost 0 bases and J lost 3; bases outside the gene matches: 10. CDR3 length equals 16 residues. Germline assignment: CDR1 DFQATT and CDR2 SNEGSKA (reference sequence). CDR3 nucleotide sequence: TGCAGTGCTAGAGATCGGCCTAGCGGAGCAAAAGAGACCCAGTACTTC. It specifies CSARDRPSGAKETQYF.

The rearrangement uses TRBV12-3 or TRBV12-4 and TRBJ2-1; TRBD2 is a possible D gene (5 bases). The CDR3 has 14 amino acids. V lost 6 bases, J lost 8 bases, and 17 bases lay in between. The CDR3: CASRPSLRLDEQFF. DNA of the CDR3: TGTGCCAGCAGACCTAGCCTCCGGTTGGATGAGCAGTTCTTC.

This chain connects TRBV7-2 to TRBJ1-3; D perhaps matches TRBD1 (5 bases). The germline V and J ends were trimmed by 5 bases and 4 bases, with 15 bases remaining between them. CDR1 SGHTA and CDR2 FQGNSA come from the germline V gene. This CDR3 contains 15 residues. The CDR3 nucleotides read TGTGCCAGCAGCCCGCGGGGGGGGTCGGGAAACACCATATATTTT. As protein: CASSPRGGSGNTIYF.

This clonotype came up once. This chain links TRBV24-1 with TRBJ2-3; D ambiguous. This CDR3 spans 13 amino acids. Between the trimmed V and J ends, which lost 5 bases and 1 base, there was a span of 6 bases. CDR1 is KGHDR, CDR2 SFDVKD, per germline. CDR3 protein: CATSGQGTDTQYF. The CDR3 DNA reads as TGTGCCACCAGTGGTCAGGGCACAGATACGCAGTATTTT.

This clonotype was counted only a few times. This chain links TRBV7-3 with TRBJ2-7; maybe TRBD2 (5 bases). This CDR3 contains 14 residues. Germline V gives CDR1 SGHTA, CDR2 FQGTGA. The V and J ends lost 5 bases and 7 bases respectively, with 18 bases between them. The CDR3 nucleotides are TGTGCCAGCAGCCCAAGACCCTCATGGAGGGAGCAGTACTTC. Its translation is CASSPRPSWREQYF.

The table lists this clonotype with a count of one. V usage is TRBV7-8 and J usage is TRBJ1-1; TRBD1 is a possible D gene (5 bases). The CDR3 is made up of 16 amino acids. Germline values: CDR1 SGHVS, CDR2 FQNEAQ. V lost 5 bases and J lost 0, with 16 bases in between. The DNA of the CDR3 is TGTGCCAGCAGCCCGCAGGGACGCCCGATGAACACTGAAGCTTTCTTT. Translated, it gives CASSPQGRPMNTEAFF.

The count of this clonotype is one. The chain uses TRBV25-1 and TRBJ1-3; 7 bases fit TRBD1. The CDR3 contains 15 residues. The V segment lost 3 bases and the J segment 3 bases; nucleotides outside the gene matches: 5. Germline CDR1 MGHDK, CDR2 SYGVNS. CDR3 nucleotide sequence: TGTGCCAGCAGTGACCTTAACAGGGGTGGAAACACCATATATTTT. This encodes CASSDLNRGGNTIYF. Complete variable domain (other parts from reference TRBV25-1 and TRBJ1-3): EADIYQTPRYLVIGTGKKITLECSQTMGHDKMYWYQQDPGMELHLIHYSYGVNSTEKGDLSSESTVSRIRTEHFPLTLESARPSHTSQYLCASSDLNRGGNTIYFGEGSWLTVV.